The 5 T cell receptor beta chains presented below share a single source sample, sequenced in a study of vaccination effects on CD4 cells after COVID-19. Using immunoSEQ multiplex PCR, the repertoire was profiled, and TCRdb retains in-frame clones only, with some absent. This sample has about 80,000 clones, with around four fifths found just once. Antigen specificity for these receptors is unknown. Sequencing was preceded by expansion of antigen-specific CD4+ T cells with viral peptide pools in the ViraFEST assay. Isolation of CD4+ T cells took place after 10 to 11 days of culture. All study participants received two doses of BNT162b2 or mRNA-1273 vaccine. The sequencing used CD4+ T cells from PBMCs cultured with HCoV-OC43 spike peptides, collected after COVID-19 vaccination. Regarding subset: HCoV-OC43 spike overlapping peptide pool stimulation. The receptor source for this set is a human donor who received a COVID-19 vaccine.

The DNA for the CDR3 is TGTGCCAGCAGCTTCGTGGGGGCCGACAATGAGCAGTTCTTC. It codes for CASSFVGADNEQFF. The chain has TRBV5-4 and TRBJ2-1, with D maybe TRBD1 (6 bases). Trimming shortened V by 2 bases and J by 5 bases, and 11 bases separated the two germline ends. CDR1 and CDR2 from the germline V gene are SGHNT and YYREEE (reference sequence). The CDR3 is made up of 14 amino acids. Full variable domain (remainder filled in from reference TRBV5-4 and TRBJ2-1): ETGVTQSPTHLIKTRGQQVTLRCSSQSGHNTVSWYQQALGQGPQFIFQYYREEENGRGNFPPRFSGLQFPNYSSELNVNALELDDSALYLCASSFVGADNEQFFGPGTRLTVL.

This clone was recorded a few times. This chain connects TRBV2 to TRBJ2-6; D remains ambiguous. CDR3 length: 11 amino acids. Trimming removed 8 bases at V and 1 base at J, with 0 bases between. Germline CDR1 and CDR2: SNHLY and FYNNEI. In nucleotides, the CDR3 is TGTGCCAGCTCTGGGGCCAACGTCCTGACTTTC. Its translation is CASSGANVLTF.

The chain is built from TRBV3-1 (or the pseudogene TRBV3-2) and TRBJ1-5; D ambiguous. The V gene lost 5 bases and the J gene lost 7 bases, with 12 bases spanning the gap. In germline, CDR1 is LGHDT, CDR2 YNNKEL (reference sequence). CDR3 length: 13 amino acids. This CDR3 reads CASSAQNGQPQHF. The CDR3, as DNA: TGTGCCAGCAGCGCCCAAAACGGCCAGCCCCAGCATTTT.

The chain recombines TRBV5-1 with TRBJ1-3; D is perhaps TRBD1 (6 bases). V was clipped by 7 bases and J by 1 base, with 15 bases between them. CDR3 length equals 15 residues. Germline CDR1 reads SGHRS; CDR2 reads YFSETQ. The DNA of the CDR3 is TGCGCCAGCCGCGAACAGGGAGAGTCTGGAAACACCATATATTTT. Translating gives CASREQGESGNTIYF.

As for this clone: The sample holds other DNA sequences that translate to the same CDR3. This chain links TRBV28 with TRBJ1-2; 9 nucleotides line up with TRBD1. V trimming: 3 bases; J trimming: 8 bases; junction bases outside the gene matches: 7. The CDR3 has 14 amino acids. The germline CDR1 and CDR2 sequences are MDHEN and SYDVKM. CDR3 residues: CASSLLTGGGGYTF. CDR3 DNA sequence: TGTGCCAGCAGTTTGCTTACAGGGGGCGGGGGCTACACCTTC.